This T cell receptor beta chain stems from a study of follicular helper T cells after annual influenza vaccination (dated by TCRdb to the late 2010s). Looking at the study overall: After each seasonal influenza vaccination, blood was collected on days 0, 7 and 28. To study recall of cTfh clones, some subjects were followed through successive annual vaccinations in the 2013-2014, 2014-2015 and 2015-2016 seasons. One week after vaccination, a second recruited cohort of roughly 11 subjects (Table S1) displayed a similar ICOS+CD38+ cTfh response. Multi-year samples were available from six subjects, with four subjects covering two vaccination seasons and two subjects covering three seasons. The 2013-2014 samples were cryopreserved, while the 2015 samples were processed right after collection.

This clone appeared a single time. This clone's antigen is unknown. No base quality values were provided; no much bigger clone lies one nucleotide off. The time point label on this specimen signifies: 2015-2016 season, 7 days after influenza vaccination. Adults received seasonal inactivated influenza vaccine (Fluvarix), and TCRB sequencing tracked sorted blood CD4 subsets before and after vaccination. To be eligible, subjects had to be community-dwelling and could not have received an influenza vaccine during the previous 6 months. Exclusions included influenza vaccine contraindications, substance abuse, HIV/AIDS, active malignancy, immunomodulatory medication and active illness such as respiratory infection. At each time point, somewhere between roughly 40 and 100 mL of blood was taken. Non-naive CD4+CXCR5+PD-1+ cells were defined as circulating Tfh and were sorted into ICOS+CD38+ and ICOS-CD38- fractions. PBMC were isolated using Ficoll-Paque PLUS or SepMate separation. Before DNA was extracted, the cell subsets were sorted from PBMC using a BD FACS Aria.

Broad study findings and their caveats: Only about 9.5-23% of analyzed cells yielded productive TCRB sequences, so sampling of rare clonotypes was not possible. ICOS+CD38+ cTfh clonality correlated with the frequency of that population, and its change correlated with the change in circulating plasmablast frequency. Successive annual vaccinations recalled a recurrent oligoclonal ICOS+CD38+ cTfh response that contained tetramer and AIM influenza-specific clonotypes. Day 7 ICOS+CD38+ clones were most often found later in ICOS-CD38- cTfh, suggesting that subset may serve as a memory reservoir.

Library construction relied on the immunoSEQ multiplex PCR assay. Adaptive Biotechnologies carried out TCRB amplification, library preparation, sequencing and preliminary bioinformatics at Survey level resolution. For TCRB sequencing, genomic DNA from sorted cTfh populations was amplified by multiplex PCR. From the authors' description of their analysis: Clonality was computed in R as 1 minus normalized Shannon entropy; the Gini index was calculated with the R package ineq. To get the overlap score, the summed counts of shared sequences were divided by the total counts of all sequences in both of the compared samples. Significance of shared clonotypes was assessed by Fisher's exact test, with a theoretical repertoire of 10^7 TCRB sequences assumed. TCRdb retrieved this table from immuneACCESS and kept in-frame rearrangements only. Not all clones are present; in checked studies, unresolved V genes account for under half, and no reason is known for the remainder. That table is the source of V, J and clone size, and D and trimming were worked out from the DNA. Across this sample there are approximately 11,000 clones, with 80% to 90% seen only once. The ten largest clones capture roughly 0.45% of the sample.

Trimming leaves V shorter by 0 bases and J shorter by 6 bases, with the junction holding 3 bases beyond the gene matches. Via the germline V gene, CDR1 is SGHRS and CDR2 YFSETQ. The CDR3 covers 15 residues, taking in both the cysteine and the phenylalanine. Of the read, only the CDR3 DNA is kept; its 45 bases are in frame from base 1. The sequence derives from an adult who received the influenza vaccine. The rearrangement combines TRBV5-1 with TRBJ1-6; TRBD1 aligns with 7 central bases. Specimen: CXCR5+ CD38- circulating T follicular helper cells from blood, collected 7 days after influenza vaccination. Reading the label with the study, this specimen's cell subset or site is: circulating Tfh, non-naive CD4+CXCR5+PD-1+ (ICOS+CD38+ or ICOS-CD38-). The CDR3 reads CASSLGGTVNSPLHF. The DNA reads TGCGCCAGCAGCTTGGGGGGGACAGTTAATTCACCCCTCCACTTT.